The 29 T cell receptor beta chains presented below share a single source sample, sequenced in a study of beta chain features in type 1 diabetes. Sequenced material consisted of expressed TCRB transcripts (all of the isolated RNA was reverse transcribed). Here immunoSEQ multiplex PCR was the method, and the copy in TCRdb shows in-frame clones only, minus some. The sample includes roughly 140,000 clones, around 8% of them seen just once. Material: central memory CD4+ T cells from blood. These receptors were taken from a man between 18 and 29 years old in good health.

At least ten counts were recorded for this clone. This rearrangement joins TRBV29-1 to TRBJ1-2, with 7 bases lining up with TRBD1. Losses at the gene ends were 7 bases for V and 8 bases for J; bases not matched to a gene: 7. This CDR3 is built from 11 residues. Germline CDR1 and CDR2: SQVTM and ANQGSEA. As DNA, the CDR3 is TGCAGCGCCGGGGACAGTCAGGGCTACACCTTC. Encoded protein: CSAGDSQGYTF.

This clone was observed a handful of times. This chain connects TRBV19 to TRBJ1-1; 9 bases agree with TRBD1. Germline V gene lookup returns CDR1 LNHDA and CDR2 SQIVND (reference sequence). The CDR3 is 14 residues long. Losses at the gene ends were 5 bases for V and 1 base for J; bases not matched to a gene: 2. The DNA of the CDR3 is TGTGCCAGTAGTGTACAGGGGGCGAACACTGAAGCTTTCTTT. It codes for CASSVQGANTEAFF. Full variable domain (outside the CDR3, taken from reference TRBV19 and TRBJ1-1): DGGITQSPKYLFRKEGQNVTLSCEQNLNHDAMYWYRQDPGQGLRLIYYSQIVNDFQKGDIAEGYSVSREKKESFPLTVTSAQKNPTAFYLCASSVQGANTEAFFGQGTRLTVV.

There are many counts of this clone. The rearrangement links TRBV28 to TRBJ2-7; D gene unclear. Germline loops: CDR1 MDHEN, CDR2 SYDVKM. Trimming removed 3 bases at V and 4 bases at J, with 10 bases between. The CDR3 is 13 amino acids. The CDR3 region is CASSFYPVYEQYF. DNA for the CDR3: TGTGCCAGCAGTTTTTATCCAGTGTACGAGCAGTACTTC.

This clone was seen repeatedly, ten times or more. The gene calls are TRBV7-3 and TRBJ2-1, with 9 positions matching TRBD2. V lost 4 bases, J lost 5 bases, and 3 bases stayed unmatched. The CDR3 has 14 residues. Per the germline V gene, CDR1 is SGHTA and CDR2 is FQGTGA. The CDR3 sequence: CASSSPSGNNEQFF. The CDR3 bases are TGTGCCAGCAGCTCGCCTAGCGGGAACAATGAGCAGTTCTTC. The entire variable domain, with the rest obtained from reference TRBV7-3 and TRBJ2-1, is as follows: GAGVSQTPSNKVTEKGKYVELRCDPISGHTALYWYRQSLGQGPEFLIYFQGTGAADDSGLPNDRFFAVRPEGSVSTLKIQRTERGDSAVYLCASSSPSGNNEQFFGPGTRLTVL.

The J gene is TRBJ2-2, the V gene TRBV11-1; 7 nucleotides agree with TRBD2. V gave up 3 bases and J gave up 6 bases; unmatched junction bases: 7. The CDR3 length is 15 residues. CDR1 SGHAT and CDR2 FQDESV come from the germline V gene (reference sequence). The CDR3 region is CASSFEPGRAGELFF. The DNA for the CDR3 is TGTGCCAGCAGCTTTGAGCCGGGGAGGGCCGGGGAGCTGTTTTTT.

The chain employs TRBV19 and TRBJ2-2; D perhaps matches TRBD1 (6 bases). Germline V gene data show CDR1 as LNHDA and CDR2 as SQIVND (reference sequence). V was pared by 9 bases and J by 0 bases, with 20 bases between. The CDR3 is made up of 17 amino acids. The CDR3 bases are TGTGCCAGCCGTAACCTTAGGGACAATTCGAACACCGGGGAGCTGTTTTTT. This sequence encodes CASRNLRDNSNTGELFF.

In this sample, this clone turned up many times. This chain uses TRBV7-2 with TRBJ2-3; 7 bases line up with TRBD2. The V gene's germline CDR1 is SGHTA and CDR2 FQGNSA. J lost 6 bases, V lost 6 bases, and 9 bases had no gene match. The CDR3 totals 14 residues. CDR3 DNA sequence: TGTGCCAGCAGAGCGGGACCGGGACTGGATACGCAGTATTTT. Protein product: CASRAGPGLDTQYF.

This clone occurred a few times. The chain employs TRBV7-9 and TRBJ2-5; 9 bases line up with TRBD1. V lost 5 bases to trimming and J lost 5 bases; unmatched junction nucleotides: 6. This CDR3 comprises 14 residues. CDR1 SEHNR and CDR2 FQNEAQ come from the germline V gene (reference sequence). The chain's CDR3 is CASSQQGARETQYF. As DNA, the CDR3 is TGTGCCAGCAGCCAACAGGGGGCGAGGGAGACCCAGTACTTC.

The V gene is TRBV9, the J gene TRBJ2-6, with 9 nucleotides matching TRBD1. V was clipped by 0 bases and J by 2 bases; unmatched bases: 3. The CDR3 covers 17 residues. CDR1 is SGDLS and CDR2 is YYNGEE in the germline V gene. CDR3 protein: CASSVEQGAPGANVLTF. The DNA for the CDR3 is TGTGCCAGCAGCGTAGAACAGGGGGCGCCTGGGGCCAACGTCCTGACTTTC.

This clone was found a few times. The chain combines TRBV5-4 with TRBJ1-1; D is uncertain. CDR3 length: 12 residues. The V and J ends lost 2 bases and 6 bases respectively, with 8 bases between them. Looked up from germline, CDR1 is SGHNT and CDR2 is YYREEE (reference sequence). CDR3 bases: TGTGCCAGCAGCTTCCATCGGGCTGAAGCTTTCTTT. It encodes CASSFHRAEAFF.

This chain connects TRBV5-1 to TRBJ1-2; D gene uncertain. The CDR3 is 14 residues long. Germline lookup yields CDR1 SGHRS and CDR2 YFSETQ. The V gene lost 0 bases and the J gene lost 8 bases, with 14 bases spanning the gap. The CDR3 reads CASSLVGVREGYTF. The CDR3, as DNA: TGCGCCAGCAGCTTGGTGGGCGTCCGTGAAGGCTACACCTTC.

This clone was counted only a few times. Other nucleotide sequences from this sample produce the same CDR3. The chain carries TRBV4-3 and TRBJ1-3; 8 bases are shared with TRBD1. This CDR3 contains 15 residues. From germline, CDR1 is LGHNA and CDR2 YSLEER. The junction had 2 bases not matched to a gene; V was cut back by 1 base and J by 3 bases. The CDR3 reads CASSQGTGNGNTIYF. Written as DNA, the CDR3 is TGCGCCAGCAGCCAAGGGACAGGGAATGGAAACACCATATATTTT.

In this sample, this clone turned up many times. The J gene is TRBJ2-1, the V gene TRBV11-1, with TRBD2 identical over 13 bases. This CDR3 spans 17 amino acids. In germline, CDR1 is SGHAT, CDR2 FQDESV (reference sequence). With V trimmed by 5 bases and J by 5 bases, 9 bases remained unmatched. The CDR3 DNA is TGTGCCAGCAGCCCCAATAGACTAGCGGGAGGCGACAATGAGCAGTTCTTC. It translates to CASSPNRLAGGDNEQFF. Full variable domain (outside the CDR3, taken from reference TRBV11-1 and TRBJ2-1): EAEVAQSPRYKITEKSQAVAFWCDPISGHATLYWYRQILGQGPELLVQFQDESVVDDSQLPKDRFSAERLKGVDSTLKIQPAELGDSAMYLCASSPNRLAGGDNEQFFGPGTRLTVL.

This clone was picked up many times. The V and J genes are TRBV7-2 and TRBJ2-3; D gene unclear. V lost 1 base, J lost 4 bases, and 9 bases lay in between. The CDR3 spans 14 residues. The V gene's germline CDR1 is SGHTA and CDR2 FQGNSA. In DNA, the CDR3 is TGTGCCAGCAGCTTAGACGCTGGCTCAGATACGCAGTATTTT. This sequence encodes CASSLDAGSDTQYF. The full variable domain, rest sourced from reference TRBV7-2 and TRBJ2-3, is GAGVSQSPSNKVTEKGKDVELRCDPISGHTALYWYRQSLGQGLEFLIYFQGNSAPDKSGLPSDRFSAERTGGSVSTLTIQRTQQEDSAVYLCASSLDAGSDTQYFGPGTRLTVL.

The rearrangement links TRBV7-9 to TRBJ1-4; possible D gene TRBD1, 5 bases. CDR1 and CDR2 (germline): SEHNR, FQNEAQ (reference sequence). This CDR3 region has 14 residues. The ends were cut back, 3 bases at V and 8 bases at J, with 13 bases in the middle. This CDR3 reads CASSFQGGVEKLFF. The CDR3 bases are TGTGCCAGCAGCTTTCAGGGAGGGGTCGAAAAACTGTTTTTT. The variable domain in full, completed from reference TRBV7-9 and TRBJ1-4, reads DTGVSQNPRHKITKRGQNVTFRCDPISEHNRLYWYRQTLGQGPEFLTYFQNEAQLEKSRLLSDRFSAERPKGSFSTLEIQRTEQGDSAMYLCASSFQGGVEKLFFGSGTQLSVL.

This clone appeared many times. The chain combines TRBV7-3 with TRBJ2-3; D gene unclear. Per the germline V gene, CDR1 is SGHTA and CDR2 is FQGTGA. CDR3 length: 13 amino acids. The V and J ends lost 1 base and 4 bases respectively, with 6 bases between them. CDR3 region: CASSLNSADTQYF. As DNA, the CDR3 is TGTGCCAGCAGCTTAAATTCAGCAGATACGCAGTATTTT.

This clone was found a few times. The genes are TRBV6-6 and TRBJ1-6, with D perhaps TRBD1 (6 bases). The CDR3 is 16 amino acids. The V end lost 6 bases, the J end lost 10 bases, and 22 bases lay between the germline ends. Germline-derived CDR1 and CDR2 are MNHNY and SVGAGI (reference sequence). Written as DNA, the CDR3 is TGTGCCAGCAGCTTGTCTTCGACAGGTTCTCGGTCACCCCTCCACTTT. Translated, it gives CASSLSSTGSRSPLHF.

The chain recombines TRBV7-2 with TRBJ2-5, with TRBD2 matching 8 bases. TRBJ2-7 explains the end of the DNA better; the J call may be wrong. Germline V CDR1 and CDR2: SGHTA, FQGNSA. The CDR3 sequence is 15 residues long. CDR3 sequence reads: CASSLGWGGGTEQYF. The CDR3 nucleotides read TGTGCCAGCAGCTTGGGGTGGGGCGGGGGGACCGAGCAGTACTTC.

J is TRBJ1-1 and V is TRBV29-1, with D perhaps matching TRBD1 (5 bases). This CDR3 has 15 amino acids. Per the germline V gene, CDR1 is SQVTM and CDR2 is ANQGSEA. Trimming stripped 4 bases from V and 1 base from J, with 16 bases between. CDR3 coding DNA: TGCAGCGTTGCGGACCCCGGAGGGGCGAACACTGAAGCTTTCTTT. Amino acids: CSVADPGGANTEAFF.

The V gene is TRBV15, the J gene TRBJ2-7; 13 nucleotides line up with TRBD2. V shed 3 bases, J shed 5 bases, and the junction held 4 bases outside the gene matches. Germline-derived CDR1 and CDR2 are LNHNV and YYDKDF (reference sequence). The length of the CDR3 is 15 residues. The CDR3 reads CATSRGTSGNHEQYF. In DNA, the CDR3 is TGTGCCACCAGCAGGGGGACTAGCGGGAACCACGAGCAGTACTTC.

V usage is TRBV7-9 and J usage is TRBJ2-5, with 10 bases identical to TRBD1. CDR1 is SEHNR, CDR2 FQNEAQ, per germline (reference sequence). J gave up 6 bases and V 4 bases, and 8 bases lay outside the gene matches. CDR3 length: 15 amino acids. The CDR3 is CASSSQGQGGQTQYF. The CDR3 region has the DNA TGTGCCAGCAGCTCCCAAGGACAGGGGGGACAGACCCAGTACTTC.

The gene calls are TRBV6-1 and TRBJ1-4; D is perhaps TRBD1 (5 bases). With 8 bases removed from V and 8 bases from J, the gap between germline ends came to 12 bases. Germline V lookup: CDR1 MNHNS, CDR2 SASEGT. The CDR3 length is 12 residues. As DNA, the CDR3 is TGTGCCAGCGTCCAGGGTAGGGAAAAACTGTTTTTT. It yields the protein CASVQGREKLFF.

This clone has only a few counts. The chain couples TRBV28 to TRBJ1-5; possible D gene TRBD1, 6 bases. Trimming shortened V by 2 bases and J by 4 bases, and 12 bases separated the two germline ends. The CDR3 is 15 amino acids. Germline CDR1 is MDHEN and CDR2 is SYDVKM. CDR3 region: CASSLGGAWNQPQHF. The CDR3 DNA follows: TGTGCCAGCAGTTTAGGGGGCGCATGGAATCAGCCCCAGCATTTT. The full variable domain, rest sourced from reference TRBV28 and TRBJ1-5, is DVKVTQSSRYLVKRTGEKVFLECVQDMDHENMFWYRQDPGLGLRLIYFSYDVKMKEKGDIPEGYSVSREKKERFSLILESASTNQTSMYLCASSLGGAWNQPQHFGDGTRLSIL.

This clone was counted only a few times. This CDR3 is CASSRTSGYEQYF. CDR3 in DNA: TGTGCCAGCAGTAGGACTAGCGGCTACGAGCAGTACTTC. The chain links TRBV7-2 to TRBJ2-7; 10 nucleotides line up with TRBD2. This CDR3 region has 13 residues. V dropped 6 bases and J dropped 3; count of bases not matched to a gene: 2. CDR1 is SGHTA, CDR2 FQGNSA, per germline.

This clone has more than one count but fewer than ten. The chain joins TRBV9 to TRBJ2-5, with 9 bases identical to TRBD1. The V segment lost 6 bases and the J segment 11 bases; nucleotides outside the gene matches: 14. CDR3 length equals 14 residues. Germline CDR1 reads SGDLS; CDR2 reads YYNGEE. The CDR3 loop reads CASNGGQGRGEQYF. The DNA for the CDR3 is TGTGCCAGCAATGGGGGACAGGGAAGAGGGGAGCAGTACTTC.

This clone has just a few counts. This chain links TRBV7-9 with TRBJ1-5; 9 bases are shared with TRBD1. The CDR3 runs 14 residues. V was clipped by 5 bases and J by 6 bases; unmatched bases: 5. The germline V gene has CDR1 SEHNR and CDR2 FQNEAQ (reference sequence). CDR3 DNA: TGTGCCAGCAGCACACAGGGGGCGGGTCAGCCCCAGCATTTT. The encoded protein is CASSTQGAGQPQHF.

This clone was counted ten times or more. The chain is built from TRBV4-3 and TRBJ2-6; TRBD2 matches at 11 bases. In germline, CDR1 is LGHNA, CDR2 YSLEER. The length of the CDR3 is 18 residues. Germline trimming cut 0 bases from V and 4 bases from J; bases unmatched to any gene: 5. The CDR3 loop reads CASSQELAGVSGANVLTF. CDR3 nucleotides: TGCGCCAGCAGCCAAGAACTAGCGGGAGTATCGGGGGCCAACGTCCTGACTTTC.

This clone has at least ten counts. V gene TRBV7-6 combines with J gene TRBJ2-7, with 9 bases identical to TRBD1. V trimming: 1 base; J trimming: 3 bases; junction bases outside the gene matches: 1. The CDR3 consists of 14 residues. CDR1 SGHVS and CDR2 FNYEAQ come from the germline V gene. The CDR3 coding sequence is TGTGCCAGCAGCTTAGACAGGGGGCACTACGAGCAGTACTTC. This translates into CASSLDRGHYEQYF.

CDR3 region: CASISAGGYEQYF. CDR3 nucleotides: TGTGCCAGCATCAGTGCAGGGGGATACGAGCAGTACTTC. The chain is built from TRBV27 and TRBJ2-7, with TRBD1 matching over 7 bases. The junction had 7 bases not matched to a gene; V was cut back by 7 bases and J by 4 bases. Germline V gene lookup returns CDR1 MNHEY and CDR2 SMNVEV (reference sequence). This CDR3 comprises 13 residues.